This T cell receptor (beta chain) stems from a study of blood T cell repertoires in COVID-19. A note on this clone: A junction end diverges from the germline sequence, so it may reflect a read error.

Original methodology: Counts of nucleated cells, estimated from reference gene primer amplification, were obtained. Some clones are missing from TCRdb's copy, which holds only in-frame ones; the method was immunoSEQ multiplex PCR. Clone size and V and J calls were adopted from that table, with D and trimming inferred from the DNA. The sample records hundreds of thousands of clones, 85% to 90% being singletons. Germline V gene data show CDR1 as MGHRA and CDR2 as YSYEKL. The CDR3 runs to 14 residues. V and J are TRBV4-1 and TRBJ1-4; 7 bases align to TRBD1. The sample consisted of PBMCs or T cells enriched from blood (not recorded which). The source is a young man who had recovered from COVID-19. This chain's CDR3 is CASSEDRAREKLFF. The DNA for the CDR3 is TGCGCCAGCAGCGAAGACAGGGCGCGTGAAAAACTGTTTTTT.